The clone carrying this T cell receptor beta chain was seen just once. The sample comes from a study of blood T cell repertoires in COVID-19. Study details: COVID-19 samples from acute and convalescent phases originated in the United States, Italy and Spain. PBMCs, B-cell-depleted T cells, or T cells were the source of the cDNA or gDNA that made up the material.

Looked up from germline, CDR1 is SQVTM and CDR2 is ANQGSEA. The CDR3 totals 12 residues. Trimming removed 4 bases at V and 5 bases at J, with 11 bases between. Sequencing was performed with immunoSEQ multiplex PCR; in TCRdb, only in-frame clones are kept and a portion is missing. This table holds fewer than 450,000 clones, approximately 90% found once. This clonotype was sampled from a woman aged 50 to 65 with COVID-19, enrolled during active disease. The rearrangement joins TRBV29-1 to TRBJ2-5, with D possibly TRBD2 on 5 matching bases. The sample taken for sequencing was peripheral blood. The CDR3 bases are TGCAGCGTTGTTTTCGGGGAGGAGACCCAGTACTTC. This translates into CSVVFGEETQYF.